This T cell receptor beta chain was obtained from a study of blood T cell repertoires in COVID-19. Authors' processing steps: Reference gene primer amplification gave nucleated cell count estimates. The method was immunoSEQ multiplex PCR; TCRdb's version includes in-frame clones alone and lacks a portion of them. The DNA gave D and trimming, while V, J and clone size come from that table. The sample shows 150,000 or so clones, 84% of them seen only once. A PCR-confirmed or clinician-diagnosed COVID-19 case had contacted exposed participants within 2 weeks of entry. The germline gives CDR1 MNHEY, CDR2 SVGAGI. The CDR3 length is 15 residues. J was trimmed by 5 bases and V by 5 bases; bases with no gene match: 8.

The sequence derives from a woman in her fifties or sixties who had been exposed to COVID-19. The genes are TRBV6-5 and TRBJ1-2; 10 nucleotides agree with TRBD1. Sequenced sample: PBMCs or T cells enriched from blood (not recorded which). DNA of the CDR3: TGTGCCAGCAGTACCCGACAGGGGGCGGTGTATGGCTACACCTTC. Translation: CASSTRQGAVYGYTF.